The 10 T cell receptor beta chains below were found in one sample sequenced in a study of T cell responses to AZD1222 COVID-19 vaccine. The method was immunoSEQ multiplex PCR; TCRdb's version includes in-frame clones alone and lacks a portion of them. The profile shows some 120,000 clones, over 75% of them singletons. The sample consisted of peripheral blood, taken on day 0 of AZD1222 vaccination. These receptors all come from an adult in good health.

The V call is TRBV6-2 or TRBV6-3, the J call TRBJ2-7; D remains ambiguous. Germline V gives CDR1 MNHEY, CDR2 SVGEGT. The V end lost 2 bases, the J end lost 7 bases, and 6 bases lay between the germline ends. The CDR3 spans 11 residues. CDR3 DNA sequence: TGTGCCAGCAGTTACGGGGTTGAGCAGTACTTC. It codes for CASSYGVEQYF.

This clone was observed a few times. The genes are TRBV19 and TRBJ1-6, with a tentative D call TRBD1 (5 bases). CDR1 is LNHDA and CDR2 is SQIVND in the germline V gene (reference sequence). The V and J ends lost 10 bases and 0 bases respectively, with 16 bases between them. The CDR3 length is 16 residues. For the CDR3, the DNA is TGTGCCACCAAGAGAGGGGATGACTCCTATAATTCACCCCTCCACTTT. This encodes CATKRGDDSYNSPLHF.

The V gene is TRBV5-1, the J gene TRBJ2-7, with unresolved D. The CDR3 loop spans 13 amino acids. Germline loops: CDR1 SGHRS, CDR2 YFSETQ. V lost 4 bases to trimming and J lost 5 bases, with 13 bases between them. The CDR3 is CASSGSGINEQYF. The DNA of the CDR3 is TGCGCCAGCAGCGGCTCAGGAATCAACGAGCAGTACTTC.

This clone was found once. This chain links TRBV11-2 with TRBJ1-4; D not certain. This CDR3 has 17 residues. V shed 4 bases and J shed 4 bases, with 19 bases lying between them. Germline-derived CDR1 and CDR2 are SGHAT and FQNNGV. CDR3 sequence: CASSSLGSGPFNEKLFF. The CDR3 nucleotides read TGTGCCAGCAGCTCTTTGGGTAGCGGACCGTTTAATGAAAAACTGTTTTTT.

The chain couples TRBV11-3 to TRBJ2-2, with a tentative D call TRBD2 (5 bases). Germline V gene sequence: CDR1 SGHNT, CDR2 YENEEA. The V end lost 5 bases, the J end lost 9 bases, and 16 bases lay between the germline ends. The length of the CDR3 is 14 residues. The DNA for the CDR3 is TGTGCCAGCAGCCCGACGCTACGGGGTCGGGAGCTGTTTTTT. As protein: CASSPTLRGRELFF.

This clone was counted once. The chain has TRBV7-8 and TRBJ2-7; 8 positions match TRBD2. CDR3 length: 14 amino acids. J lost 2 bases, V lost 3 bases, and 3 bases had no gene match. The germline V gene has CDR1 SGHVS and CDR2 FQNEAQ. The CDR3 spells CASSFSGVTYEQYF. CDR3 bases: TGTGCCAGCAGCTTTAGCGGGGTCACCTACGAGCAGTACTTC.

The chain has TRBV5-1 and TRBJ1-3; the D is unclear. Trimming cost V 1 base and J 8 bases, with 10 bases left between them. CDR3 size: 13 residues. Germline V gene sequence: CDR1 SGHRS, CDR2 YFSETQ. CDR3 DNA sequence: TGCGCCAGCAGCTTGATCCCCGCGGACACCATATATTTT. Amino acid sequence: CASSLIPADTIYF. The whole variable domain, remainder taken from reference TRBV5-1 and TRBJ1-3, is KAGVTQTPRYLIKTRGQQVTLSCSPISGHRSVSWYQQTPGQGLQFLFEYFSETQRNKGNFPGRFSGRQFSNSRSEMNVSTLELGDSALYLCASSLIPADTIYFGEGSWLTVV.

The J gene is TRBJ1-3, the V gene TRBV11-2; no reliable D call. V lost 5 bases to trimming and J lost 2 bases, with 13 bases between them. The CDR3 loop spans 15 amino acids. The germline V gene has CDR1 SGHAT and CDR2 FQNNGV. The CDR3 nucleotides are TGTGCCAGCAGCCCCCCCGGGGAAGCTGGAAACACCATATATTTT. It is translated as CASSPPGEAGNTIYF.

J is TRBJ1-4 and V is TRBV19; 7 bases map to TRBD1. The CDR3 extends over 15 amino acids. V gave up 5 bases and J gave up 4 bases; unmatched junction bases: 7. CDR1 and CDR2 (germline): LNHDA, SQIVND (reference sequence). Here the CDR3 reads CASSSPRGRNEKLFF. CDR3 sequence (DNA): TGTGCCAGTAGTTCTCCGAGGGGGCGTAATGAAAAACTGTTTTTT.

V usage is TRBV19 and J usage is TRBJ2-2, with 7 bases matching TRBD2. Germline V gene sequence: CDR1 LNHDA, CDR2 SQIVND (reference sequence). The CDR3 spans 15 residues. With 4 bases clipped from V and 7 bases from J, the junction kept 9 bases outside the gene matches. The CDR3 spells CASSNGGRVGGELFF. Written as DNA, the CDR3 is TGTGCCAGTAGTAATGGCGGGAGAGTGGGCGGGGAGCTGTTTTTT.